This T cell receptor beta chain was sequenced for a study of T cells in Graves' hyperthyroidism and ophthalmopathy. General observations from the study: The blood repertoire included most of the expanded thyroid clonotypes above 0.001.

From RNA transcripts, TCR beta CDR3 regions were amplified. HTBI primers were used for first-round RT-PCR of the TCR CDR3. Using its own MiXCR run on the multiplex PCR reads, TCRdb lists one record per CDR3 protein. Here the sample spans about 59,000 distinct CDR3 sequences, around 50% being singletons. Within the sample, this clonotype is medium-sized (0.01 to 0.1%). The antigen remains undetermined. The V end lost 5 bases, the J end lost 3 bases, and 11 bases lay between the germline ends. Germline V gives CDR1 DFQATT, CDR2 SNEGSKA (reference sequence). The CDR3 is 12 amino acids. The source is an older woman with Graves' ophthalmopathy. The specimen sequenced was blood. The chain has TRBV20-1 and TRBJ2-7; TRBD1 might be the D (6 bases). The CDR3 region is CSASRTDYEQYF. The DNA of the CDR3 is TGCAGTGCTTCAAGGACAGACTACGAGCAGTACTTC.